These T cell receptor beta chains were read from a single sample in a study of regulatory T cells in long-lasting Graves disease. Via MiXCR, TCRdb re-called the multiplex PCR reads, giving one row per CDR3 protein. The data show more than 450,000 distinct CDR3 sequences, about 17% seen once. These data were also reused for a study on T cells in Graves' hyperthyroidism and ophthalmopathy.

The sample consisted of peripheral blood mononuclear cells (PBMCs), taken at new diagnosis, from a patient treated with antithyroid drugs. The receptors stem from a man between 35 and 55 years old with Graves disease. The CDR3 runs from the conserved cysteine through the conserved F or W. Each record gives: D gene, CDR3 length, clone size, J gene, V gene, CDR3 protein, CDR3 DNA. The D gene is left open where the match is weak. The listing skips clone size in some rows; elsewhere it reads once, few, many or a size class.

D: -
length: 14
size: -
J: TRBJ1-1
V: TRBV3-1
CDR3: CASSLQGRSTEAFF
DNA: TGTGCCAGCAGCCTCCAGGGGCGGTCAACTGAAGCTTTCTTT

D: TRBD1
length: 14
size: many
J: TRBJ2-7
V: TRBV13
CDR3: CASSSRTGLYEQYF
DNA: TGTGCCAGCAGTTCGCGGACAGGACTCTACGAGCAGTACTTC

D: -
length: 16
size: -
J: TRBJ2-3
V: TRBV5-1
CDR3: CASSSGLGGPADTQYF
DNA: TGCGCCAGCAGCTCGGGACTAGGGGGCCCGGCAGATACGCAGTATTTT

D: TRBD2
length: 15
size: few
J: TRBJ2-3
V: TRBV4-1
CDR3: CASSQRVVAGDTQYF
DNA: TGCGCCAGCAGCCAAAGGGTGGTAGCGGGAGATACGCAGTATTTT

D: -
length: 10
size: -
J: TRBJ1-1
V: TRBV20-1
CDR3: CSARGISAFF
DNA: TGCAGTGCTAGAGGGATTTCAGCTTTCTTT

D: -
length: 14
size: many
J: TRBJ2-1
V: TRBV24-1
CDR3: CATSWGGAYNEQFF
DNA: TGTGCCACCAGTTGGGGCGGGGCTTACAATGAGCAGTTCTTC

D: -
length: 13
size: few
J: TRBJ1-5
V: TRBV29-1
CDR3: CSVETLPGQPQHF
DNA: TGCAGCGTTGAGACCTTGCCGGGTCAGCCCCAGCATTTT

D: TRBD1
length: 15
size: many
J: TRBJ2-3
V: TRBV7-8
CDR3: CASAQGVGSTDTQYF
DNA: TGTGCCAGCGCACAGGGGGTAGGGAGCACAGATACGCAGTATTTT

D: TRBD2
length: 17
size: many
J: TRBJ2-3
V: TRBV28
CDR3: CASSLPLGGGEADTQYF
DNA: TGTGCCAGCAGTTTACCACTTGGGGGGGGAGAAGCAGATACGCAGTATTTT

D: -
length: 14
size: -
J: TRBJ1-1
V: TRBV25-1
CDR3: CASSPFVGGTEAFF
DNA: TGTGCCAGCAGTCCCTTTGTGGGGGGCACTGAAGCTTTCTTT

D: -
length: 14
size: many
J: TRBJ2-3
V: TRBV28
CDR3: CASGPEGDTDTQYF
DNA: TGTGCCAGCGGTCCGGAGGGGGACACAGATACGCAGTATTTT

D: -
length: 14
size: many
J: TRBJ2-1
V: TRBV9
CDR3: CASSVGGSYNEQFF
DNA: TGTGCCAGCAGTGTGGGGGGATCCTACAATGAGCAGTTCTTC

D: TRBD2
length: 15
size: many
J: TRBJ2-1
V: TRBV7-2
CDR3: CASSPRLAGTPEQFF
DNA: TGTGCCAGCAGTCCCCGACTAGCGGGCACACCCGAGCAGTTCTTC

D: -
length: 14
size: -
J: TRBJ2-5
V: TRBV7-9
CDR3: CASSFSSGEVTQYF
DNA: TGTGCCAGCAGCTTTTCTTCGGGCGAGGTGACCCAGTACTTC

D: -
length: 15
size: many
J: TRBJ2-3
V: TRBV7-3
CDR3: CASSPSGSFADTQYF
DNA: TGTGCCAGCAGCCCTTCTGGGTCTTTCGCGGATACGCAGTATTTT

D: -
length: 14
size: -
J: TRBJ2-7
V: TRBV27
CDR3: CASSRNTQTYEQYF
DNA: TGTGCCAGCAGCCGAAATACTCAGACCTACGAGCAGTACTTC

D: -
length: 15
size: -
J: TRBJ1-5
V: TRBV16
CDR3: CASSQSNSHNQPQHF
DNA: TGTGCCAGCAGCCAATCGAACAGTCACAATCAGCCCCAGCATTTT